This T cell receptor beta chain was identified during a study of control samples from healthy donors and cancer patients. Some clones are missing from TCRdb's copy, which holds only in-frame ones; the method was immunoSEQ multiplex PCR. The sample includes about 160,000 clones, roughly 94% of them seen just once. The CDR3 runs 15 residues. Trimming took off 3 bases at V and 8 bases at J, with 20 bases between the two ends. The germline V gene encodes CDR1 DFQATT and CDR2 SNEGSKA (reference sequence). This receptor was identified in a woman aged 40-49 years in good health. Sequencing was performed on blood. This chain joins TRBV20-1 and TRBJ2-1; D possibly uses TRBD1 or TRBD2 (5 bases each). CDR3 sequence: CSASSSPGALDEQFF. The CDR3 nucleotides read TGCAGTGCTAGTTCCTCTCCCGGGGCGCTGGATGAGCAGTTCTTC.